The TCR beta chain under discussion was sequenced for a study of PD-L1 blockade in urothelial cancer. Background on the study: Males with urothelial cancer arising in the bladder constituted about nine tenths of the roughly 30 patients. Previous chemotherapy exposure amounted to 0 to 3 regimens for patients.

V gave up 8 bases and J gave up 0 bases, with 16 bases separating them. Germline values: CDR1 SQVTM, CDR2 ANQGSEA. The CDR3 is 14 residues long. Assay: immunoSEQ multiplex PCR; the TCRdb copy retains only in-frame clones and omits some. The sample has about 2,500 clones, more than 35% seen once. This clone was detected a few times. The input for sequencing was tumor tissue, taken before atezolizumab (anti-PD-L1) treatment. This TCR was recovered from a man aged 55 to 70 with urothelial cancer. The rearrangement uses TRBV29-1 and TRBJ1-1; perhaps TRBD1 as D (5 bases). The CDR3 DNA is TGCAGCATTCGGGGGGAGCCAATGAACACTGAAGCTTTCTTT. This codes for CSIRGEPMNTEAFF. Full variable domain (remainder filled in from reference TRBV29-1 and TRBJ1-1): SAVISQKPSRDICQRGTSLTIQCQVDSQVTMMFWYRQQPGQSLTLIATANQGSEATYESGFVIDKFPISRPNLTFSTLTVSNMSPEDSSIYLCSIRGEPMNTEAFFGQGTRLTVV.